This T cell receptor (beta chain) appears in the sequencing data of a study of T cells in localized non-small cell lung cancer. Study-wide points: Higher T cell density in the blood was associated with longer overall survival, whereas higher adjacent-lung clonality associated with shorter survival.

Generated by immunoSEQ multiplex PCR, the TCRdb table keeps only in-frame clones and is missing some. The table has 3,000 to 4,000 clones, about 29% seen once. This clone occurred a few times. Antigen: not known. The germline gives CDR1 MDHEN, CDR2 SYDVKM. V lost 5 bases and J lost 6; bases outside the gene matches: 13. The CDR3 extends over 16 amino acids. This sequence was found in a male donor aged 60 or over with stage I lung adenocarcinoma. The rearrangement uses TRBV28 and TRBJ2-3; 8 bases are a match to TRBD2. The sequenced sample was lung tumor tissue, obtained before any cancer treatment. CDR3 DNA: TGTGCCAGCAGTAGCCCTAGCGGGCCCCTAAGGGATACGCAGTATTTT. Translating gives CASSSPSGPLRDTQYF.